A single sample gave rise to the 29 T cell receptor beta chains below, sequenced in a study of vaccination and CD4 T cells after COVID-19. The treatment here: roughly 10-day PBMC culture with coronavirus spike peptide pools or control peptides (ViraFEST assay). These receptors lack a known antigen. The Oncomine TCR Beta short-read assay was applied to DNA of cultured CD4+ T cells. TCRdb fed the PCR reads into MiXCR, producing one record per CDR3 protein. The data hold around 13,000 distinct CDR3 sequences, with over 45% observed a single time. Sample: CD4+ T cells from blood, cultured in vitro. The receptors stem from a human donor who had recovered from COVID-19.

The V call is TRBV7-2, the J call TRBJ1-4; D remains unclear. Trimming took off 3 bases at V and 5 bases at J, with 7 bases between the two ends. The CDR3 runs to 13 residues. Germline V gene lookup returns CDR1 SGHTA and CDR2 FQGNSA. CDR3 sequence: CASSLLKNEKLFF. The CDR3 region has the DNA TGTGCCAGCAGCTTGCTAAAGAATGAAAAACTGTTTTTT. The full variable domain, in which reference TRBV7-2 and TRBJ1-4 provide the parts outside the CDR3, is GAGVSQSPSNKVTEKGKDVELRCDPISGHTALYWYRQSLGQGLEFLIYFQGNSAPDKSGLPSDRFSAERTGGSVSTLTIQRTQQEDSAVYLCASSLLKNEKLFFGSGTQLSVL.

The chain has TRBV7-8 and TRBJ2-1; TRBD2 matches 8 bases. J lost 4 bases, V lost 4 bases, and 9 bases had no gene match. The CDR3 sequence is 16 residues long. Germline loops: CDR1 SGHVS, CDR2 FQNEAQ. CDR3 loop: CASSYGVAGGYNEQFF. CDR3 bases: TGTGCCAGCAGCTATGGGGTTGCGGGGGGATACAATGAGCAGTTCTTC.

V gene TRBV10-3 combines with J gene TRBJ2-4, with a tentative D call TRBD2 (6 bases). This CDR3 region has 13 residues. Trimming left V 6 bases short and J 8 bases short, with 14 bases between. CDR1 is ENHRY and CDR2 is SYGVKD in the germline V gene. CDR3 coding DNA: TGTGCCATCAGCTTCGGTCCGGGGGACATTCAGTACTTC. This gives the protein CAISFGPGDIQYF.

The chain combines TRBV6-1 with TRBJ2-7; possible D gene TRBD2, 6 bases. CDR3 length: 15 amino acids. Trimming left V 6 bases short and J 0 bases short, with 15 bases between. Germline V gene lookup returns CDR1 MNHNS and CDR2 SASEGT. The CDR3 DNA sequence: TGTGCCAGCAGAGAGGGACTGTTCTCCTCCTACGAGCAGTACTTC. Its protein is CASREGLFSSYEQYF.

The chain combines TRBV7-2 with TRBJ2-7; 11 nucleotides agree with TRBD2. CDR1 SGHTA and CDR2 FQGNSA come from the germline V gene. This CDR3 region has 16 residues. The J segment lost 2 bases and the V segment lost 5 bases, leaving 8 bases of the junction unmatched. This chain's CDR3 is CASSPQGTSGPYEQYF. The CDR3 nucleotides read TGTGCCAGCAGCCCTCAGGGGACTAGCGGCCCCTACGAGCAGTACTTC.

In its sample, this clonotype was seen a few times. This chain joins TRBV10-1 and TRBJ2-7; D tentatively reads TRBD1 or TRBD2 (6 bases each). The CDR3 is 14 amino acids. Trimming took 0 bases from V and 2 from J, leaving 8 bases between them. CDR1 and CDR2 from the germline V gene are WNHNN and SYGVQD (reference sequence). This CDR3 reads CASSESGGTYEQYF. The CDR3 region has the DNA TGCGCCAGCAGTGAGTCCGGGGGCACCTACGAGCAGTACTTC.

The V gene is TRBV28, the J gene TRBJ2-2, with D possibly being TRBD2 (6 bases). In germline, CDR1 is MDHEN, CDR2 SYDVKM. The CDR3 runs to 13 residues. The germline V and J ends were trimmed by 8 bases and 7 bases, with 14 bases remaining between them. In DNA, the CDR3 is TGTGCCAGCGTGTCGTGGGGAGGCGGGGAGCTGTTTTTT. Its translation: CASVSWGGGELFF.

The sample holds a few counts of this clonotype. This chain joins TRBV5-6 and TRBJ1-5; no definite D call. Per germline, CDR1 SGHDT and CDR2 YYEEEE. V was clipped by 4 bases and J by 1 base, with 12 bases between them. CDR3 length: 15 residues. This chain's CDR3 is CASSPLSGSNQPQHF. In nucleotides, the CDR3 is TGTGCCAGCAGCCCGCTGAGTGGGAGCAATCAGCCCCAGCATTTT.

This chain uses TRBV7-2 with TRBJ2-7; no definite D call. CDR3 length equals 15 residues. V was cut by 2 bases and J by 0 bases, with 11 bases left in between. CDR1 and CDR2 from the germline V gene are SGHTA and FQGNSA. The DNA for the CDR3 is TGTGCCAGCAGCTTAAGCCTATTAAGCTCCTACGAGCAGTACTTC. It translates to CASSLSLLSSYEQYF.

The chain links TRBV24-1 to TRBJ2-2; a possible D gene is TRBD2 (5 bases). V was pared by 4 bases and J by 6 bases, with 14 bases between. Germline CDR1 and CDR2: KGHDR and SFDVKD. The CDR3 extends over 15 amino acids. CDR3 sequence (DNA): TGTGCCACCAGTGAGTCGACGCCGCGGGCCGGGGAGCTGTTTTTT. Its protein product is CATSESTPRAGELFF.

There are a few counts of this clonotype. The V gene is TRBV6-2 or TRBV6-3, the J gene TRBJ2-7; TRBD2 matches at 10 bases. Per germline, CDR1 MNHEY and CDR2 SVGEGT. The CDR3 loop spans 13 amino acids. With V trimmed by 7 bases and J by 3 bases, 3 bases remained unmatched. CDR3: CASIRTSGYEQYF. The CDR3 nucleotides read TGTGCCAGCATCCGGACTAGCGGCTACGAGCAGTACTTC.

This clonotype was recorded only once. V is TRBV5-4 and J is TRBJ2-3; D gene unclear. The CDR3 is 14 residues long. CDR1 is SGHNT, CDR2 YYREEE, per germline (reference sequence). V was pared by 1 base and J by 1 base, with 7 bases between. The CDR3 sequence is CASSLISGTDTQYF. The DNA for the CDR3 is TGTGCCAGCAGCTTGATTTCCGGCACAGATACGCAGTATTTT.

This chain links TRBV18 with TRBJ1-3; no firm D call. With 6 bases removed from V and 1 base from J, the gap between germline ends came to 7 bases. Looked up from germline, CDR1 is KGHSH and CDR2 is LQKENI. The CDR3 extends over 13 amino acids. CDR3 region: CASSPGSGNTIYF. The DNA of the CDR3 is TGTGCCAGCTCCCCCGGGTCTGGAAACACCATATATTTT.

CDR3 amino acids: CASSSSGANVLTF. The CDR3 DNA follows: TGTGCCAGCAGTAGTTCTGGGGCCAACGTCCTGACTTTC. The chain combines TRBV2 with TRBJ2-6; D uncertain. The V end was cut by 5 bases, the J end by 1 base, with 3 bases between. The CDR3 is 13 amino acids. CDR1 is SNHLY, CDR2 FYNNEI, per germline.

V gene TRBV6-1 combines with J gene TRBJ2-4; possible D gene TRBD1, 6 bases. The CDR3 is made up of 16 amino acids. The germline V gene has CDR1 MNHNS and CDR2 SASEGT. Trimming removed 5 bases from V and 3 bases from J, with 17 bases in between. For the CDR3, the DNA is TGTGCCAGCAGTCGTCTACCGGGACAAGGCAAAAACATTCAGTACTTC. Protein: CASSRLPGQGKNIQYF.

This clonotype was recorded a few times. This rearrangement joins TRBV18 to TRBJ2-7; a possible D gene is TRBD2 (6 bases). The germline gives CDR1 KGHSH, CDR2 LQKENI. This CDR3 contains 13 residues. Trimming shortened V by 6 bases and J by 1 base, and 10 bases separated the two germline ends. CDR3 bases: TGTGCCAGCTCCCCTAGCGTTTCCTACGAGCAGTACTTC. Encoded protein: CASSPSVSYEQYF. The whole variable domain, filled in from reference TRBV18 and TRBJ2-7, reads NAGVMQNPRHLVRRRGQEARLRCSPMKGHSHVYWYRQLPEEGLKFMVYLQKENIIDESGMPKERFSAEFPKEGPSILRIQQVVRGDSAAYFCASSPSVSYEQYFGPGTRLTVT.

In this sample, this clonotype turned up a few times. This rearrangement joins TRBV4-2 to TRBJ1-6, with a weak D call TRBD1 (5 bases). V was trimmed by 1 base and J by 9 bases, leaving 10 bases between them. Germline V gene sequence: CDR1 LGHNA, CDR2 YNFKEQ. This CDR3 is built from 14 residues. CDR3 in DNA: TGTGCCAGCAGCCAAGTGGGGGAGCGTTCACCCCTCCACTTT. It encodes CASSQVGERSPLHF.

V usage is TRBV25-1 and J usage is TRBJ2-1, with 8 nucleotides matching TRBD2. The end of the DNA is better explained by TRBJ2-7, so the J call may be wrong. The V gene's germline CDR1 is MGHDK and CDR2 SYGVNS. The CDR3 is 16 residues long. CDR3 DNA sequence: TGTGCCAGCAGTGAATCTGGGACTAGGGGACTCTACGAGCAGTACTTC. It translates to CASSESGTRGLYEQYF.

This clonotype turned up a few times. V gene TRBV5-1 combines with J gene TRBJ2-4, with TRBD2 matching 14 bases. Germline trimming cut 7 bases from V and 8 bases from J; bases unmatched to any gene: 8. CDR3 length equals 15 residues. Germline V gives CDR1 SGHRS, CDR2 YFSETQ. In DNA, the CDR3 is TGCGCCAGCGCCATCGGGACTAGCGGGGGAGACATTCAGTACTTC. Its translation is CASAIGTSGGDIQYF.

This clonotype was seen only a few times. This chain links TRBV7-2 with TRBJ2-3; 9 bases are a match to TRBD1. The V gene end was trimmed by 5 bases and the J gene end by 8 bases; junction bases not matched to a gene: 8. In germline, CDR1 is SGHTA, CDR2 FQGNSA. CDR3 length equals 14 residues. CDR3 amino acids: CASSPRQGGATQYF. The DNA for the CDR3 is TGTGCCAGCAGCCCGAGACAGGGGGGAGCTACGCAGTATTTT.

This clonotype was detected only a few times. A junction end diverges from the germline sequence, so it may reflect a read error. The rearrangement joins TRBV20-1 to TRBJ1-6; no clear D. Germline V gene data show CDR1 as DFQATT and CDR2 as SNEGSKA (reference sequence). The CDR3 extends over 15 amino acids. The CDR3 DNA follows: TGCAGTGCTAGAAGCGGAGTCGCTCCAAATTCGCCCCTCCACTTT. Residues: CSARSGVAPNSPLHF.

V gene TRBV7-6 combines with J gene TRBJ2-5; either TRBD1 or TRBD2 may fit D (6 bases each). CDR1 SGHVS and CDR2 FNYEAQ come from the germline V gene. V was clipped by 5 bases and J by 1 base, with 20 bases between them. CDR3 length: 17 amino acids. The CDR3: CASSQGRWRSLQETQYF. The CDR3 DNA reads as TGTGCCAGCAGCCAGGGGAGGTGGCGGAGCCTCCAAGAGACCCAGTACTTC.

The genes are TRBV7-3 and TRBJ1-6, with D possibly matching TRBD1 (5 bases). V was trimmed by 2 bases and J by 7 bases, leaving 12 bases between them. The CDR3 extends over 15 amino acids. Germline CDR1 SGHTA, CDR2 FQGTGA. The CDR3 DNA reads as TGTGCCAGCAGCTTATATCAGGGCTCAAATTCACCCCTCCACTTT. It encodes CASSLYQGSNSPLHF.

Only a few counts were recorded for this clonotype. This chain uses TRBV20-1 with TRBJ2-2, with 8 bases identical to TRBD1. Germline CDR1 is DFQATT and CDR2 is SNEGSKA (reference sequence). Trimming at V came to 5 bases and at J to 6 bases, leaving 11 bases not matched to a gene. The CDR3 runs to 15 residues. The CDR3 spells CSAPQGAGISGELFF. In nucleotides, the CDR3 is TGCAGTGCTCCCCAGGGGGCAGGGATCTCCGGGGAGCTGTTTTTT.

The V and J genes are TRBV6-2 or TRBV6-3 and TRBJ1-1; 9 bases line up with TRBD1. The V gene end was trimmed by 7 bases and the J gene end by 6 bases; junction bases not matched to a gene: 6. CDR1 MNHEY and CDR2 SVGEGT come from the germline V gene. The CDR3 consists of 13 residues. CDR3 DNA: TGTGCCAGCAACCCGGGACAGGGTCCTGAAGCTTTCTTT. It specifies CASNPGQGPEAFF.

This clonotype was seen more than once but under ten times. CDR3 nucleotide sequence: TGCAGTGCTAGAGTTGGTAGCGGGGGTATCACAGATACGCAGTATTTT. Its translation: CSARVGSGGITDTQYF. The J gene is TRBJ2-3, the V gene TRBV20-1; 9 bases line up with TRBD2. CDR3 size: 16 residues. The V segment lost 1 base and the J segment 2 bases; nucleotides outside the gene matches: 7. Germline loops: CDR1 DFQATT, CDR2 SNEGSKA (reference sequence).

V usage is TRBV5-1 and J usage is TRBJ2-7; TRBD1 is a possible D gene (6 bases). The V and J ends lost 0 bases and 1 base respectively, with 8 bases between them. Germline lookup yields CDR1 SGHRS and CDR2 YFSETQ. The CDR3 extends over 14 amino acids. The CDR3 DNA reads TGCGCCAGCAGCTTGGGGGACACGTCCTACGAGCAGTACTTC. Residues: CASSLGDTSYEQYF.

The chain combines TRBV28 with TRBJ1-5; D is perhaps TRBD1 (6 bases). The V end lost 4 bases, the J end lost 5 bases, and 9 bases lay between the germline ends. The CDR3 consists of 13 residues. Germline CDR1 MDHEN, CDR2 SYDVKM. CDR3 in DNA: TGTGCCAGCAGTTCGACAGGATATCAGCCCCAGCATTTT. Protein product: CASSSTGYQPQHF.

The chain recombines TRBV19 with TRBJ2-7; 11 nucleotides align to TRBD2. The germline V gene has CDR1 LNHDA and CDR2 SQIVND (reference sequence). The V segment lost 3 bases and the J segment 4 bases; nucleotides outside the gene matches: 2. This CDR3 spans 14 amino acids. The CDR3 DNA sequence: TGTGCCAGTAGTATTGGGACTAGCGGTTACGAGCAGTACTTC. Its translation is CASSIGTSGYEQYF.